There are a few counts of the clone carrying this T cell receptor (beta chain). Trimming cost V 2 bases and J 6 bases; bases outside gene matches: 7. The CDR3 consists of 15 residues. The germline CDR1 and CDR2 sequences are SGHRS and YFSETQ. The sample comes from a study of blood T cells in healthy people across ages. Primed by a sample-barcoded 5' primer and a J-beta primer mix, a second PCR proceeded for about 6 to 11 cycles. TCRdb re-called the 5' RACE reads through MiXCR, storing one row per CDR3 protein. The sample contains 650,000 to 950,000 distinct CDR3 sequences, around 45% of which appear only once. Every sample had a minimum of 6.5 million PBMCs isolated. Samples each had at least 5 micrograms of total RNA extracted.

Material for sequencing was blood. The chain carries TRBV5-1 and TRBJ2-1, with 8 bases that match TRBD2. This TCR was recovered from a man in his 60s in good health. The CDR3 nucleotides read TGCGCCAGCAGCTTCGGGGGGGCCGTTACCAATGAGCAGTTCTTC. It yields the protein CASSFGGAVTNEQFF.